This T cell receptor (beta chain) was captured in a study of T cells in Graves' hyperthyroidism and ophthalmopathy. Authors of the study amplified TCR beta CDR3 regions from RNA transcripts. Initially, a first-round RT-PCR of the TCR CDR3 employed the HTBI primer set. TCRdb re-derived calls from the multiplex PCR reads in MiXCR, one entry per CDR3 protein. The data show approximately 640,000 distinct CDR3 sequences, 45% seen once. This clonotype has at least ten counts. This CDR3 is 12 amino acids long. Germline loops: CDR1 ENHRY, CDR2 SYGVKD. V gave up 7 bases and J gave up 0 bases, with 3 bases separating them.

The source material was peripheral blood or thyroid tissue (not recorded which). The receptor comes from an adult man with Graves' disease, either hyperthyroidism or ophthalmopathy (not recorded which). The rearrangement joins TRBV10-3 to TRBJ2-2; D is unclear. CDR3 amino acids: CAITANTGELFF. The CDR3 DNA reads TGTGCCATCACGGCGAACACCGGGGAGCTGTTTTTT.